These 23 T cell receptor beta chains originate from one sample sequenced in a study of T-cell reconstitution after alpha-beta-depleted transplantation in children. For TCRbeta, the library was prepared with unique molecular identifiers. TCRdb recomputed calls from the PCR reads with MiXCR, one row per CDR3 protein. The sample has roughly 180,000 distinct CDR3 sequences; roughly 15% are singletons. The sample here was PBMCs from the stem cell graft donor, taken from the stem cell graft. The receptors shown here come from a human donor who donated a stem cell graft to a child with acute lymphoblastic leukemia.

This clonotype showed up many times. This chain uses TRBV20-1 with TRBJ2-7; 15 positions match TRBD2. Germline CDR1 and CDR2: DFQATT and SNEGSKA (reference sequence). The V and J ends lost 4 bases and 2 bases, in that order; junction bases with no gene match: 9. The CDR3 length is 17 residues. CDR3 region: CSATPGLAGGTTYEQYF. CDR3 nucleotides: TGCAGTGCTACGCCGGGACTAGCGGGAGGAACCACCTACGAGCAGTACTTC.

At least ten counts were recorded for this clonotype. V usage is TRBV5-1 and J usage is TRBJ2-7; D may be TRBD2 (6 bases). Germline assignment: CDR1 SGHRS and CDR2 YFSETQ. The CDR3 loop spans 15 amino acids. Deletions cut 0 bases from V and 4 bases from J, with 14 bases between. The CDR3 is CASSLDGGTGYEQYF. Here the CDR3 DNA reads TGCGCCAGCAGCTTGGACGGCGGGACCGGTTACGAGCAGTACTTC.

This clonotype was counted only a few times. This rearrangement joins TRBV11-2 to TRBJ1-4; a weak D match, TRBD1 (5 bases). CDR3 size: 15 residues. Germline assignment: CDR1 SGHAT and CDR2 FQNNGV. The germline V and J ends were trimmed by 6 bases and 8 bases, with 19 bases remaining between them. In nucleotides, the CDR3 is TGTGCCAGCAGGCGCCAGGGTTTACTGTCCGAAAAACTGTTTTTT. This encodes CASRRQGLLSEKLFF.

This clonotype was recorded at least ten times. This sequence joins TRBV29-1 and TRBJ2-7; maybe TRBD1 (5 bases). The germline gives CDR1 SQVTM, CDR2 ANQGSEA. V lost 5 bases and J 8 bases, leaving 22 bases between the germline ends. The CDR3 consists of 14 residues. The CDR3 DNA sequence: TGCAGCGTTACCCCGACAGCCCCTCCTACGAAGCAGTACTTC. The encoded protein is CSVTPTAPPTKQYF.

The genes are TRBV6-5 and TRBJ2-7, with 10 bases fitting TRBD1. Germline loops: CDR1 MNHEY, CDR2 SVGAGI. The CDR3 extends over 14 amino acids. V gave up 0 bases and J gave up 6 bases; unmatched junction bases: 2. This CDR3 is CASSYSGQGSEQYF. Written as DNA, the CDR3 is TGTGCCAGCAGTTACTCGGGACAGGGGAGCGAGCAGTACTTC.

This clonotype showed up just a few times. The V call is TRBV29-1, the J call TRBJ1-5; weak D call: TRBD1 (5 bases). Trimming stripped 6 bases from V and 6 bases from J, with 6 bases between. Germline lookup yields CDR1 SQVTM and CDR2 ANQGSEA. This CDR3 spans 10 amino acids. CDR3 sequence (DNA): TGCAGCGTGGGGGGTCAGCCCCAGCATTTT. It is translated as CSVGGQPQHF.

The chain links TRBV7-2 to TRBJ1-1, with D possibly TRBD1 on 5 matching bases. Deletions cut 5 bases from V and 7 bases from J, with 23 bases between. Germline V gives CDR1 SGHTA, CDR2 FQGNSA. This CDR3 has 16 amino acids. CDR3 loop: CASSHNFRRDLREAFF. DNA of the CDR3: TGTGCCAGCAGCCATAACTTTCGGCGGGACTTACGTGAAGCTTTCTTT.

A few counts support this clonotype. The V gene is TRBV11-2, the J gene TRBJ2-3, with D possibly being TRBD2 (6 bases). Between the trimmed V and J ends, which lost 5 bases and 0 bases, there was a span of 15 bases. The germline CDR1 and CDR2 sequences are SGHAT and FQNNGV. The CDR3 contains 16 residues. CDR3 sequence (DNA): TGTGCCAGCAGCCCCGGGGGACTTTCTAGCACAGATACGCAGTATTTT. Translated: CASSPGGLSSTDTQYF.

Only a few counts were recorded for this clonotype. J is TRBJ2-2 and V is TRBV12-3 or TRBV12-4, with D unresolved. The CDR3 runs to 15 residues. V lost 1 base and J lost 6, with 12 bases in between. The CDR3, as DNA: TGTGCCAGCAGTTTAGGGTTCCTATGGGCCGGGGAGCTGTTTTTT. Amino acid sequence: CASSLGFLWAGELFF.

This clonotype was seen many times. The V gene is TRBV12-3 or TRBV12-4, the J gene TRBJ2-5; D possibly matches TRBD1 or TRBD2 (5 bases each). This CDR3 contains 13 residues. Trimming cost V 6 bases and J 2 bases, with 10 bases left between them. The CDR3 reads CASRWDGQETQYF. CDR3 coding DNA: TGTGCCAGCAGATGGGACGGGCAAGAGACCCAGTACTTC.

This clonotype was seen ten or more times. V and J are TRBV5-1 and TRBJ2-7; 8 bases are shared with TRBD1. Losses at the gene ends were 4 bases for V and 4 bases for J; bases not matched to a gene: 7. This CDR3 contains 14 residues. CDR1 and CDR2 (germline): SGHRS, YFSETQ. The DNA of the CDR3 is TGCGCCAGCAGCGCGGGACAGGTAGAGTACGAGCAGTACTTC. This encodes CASSAGQVEYEQYF.

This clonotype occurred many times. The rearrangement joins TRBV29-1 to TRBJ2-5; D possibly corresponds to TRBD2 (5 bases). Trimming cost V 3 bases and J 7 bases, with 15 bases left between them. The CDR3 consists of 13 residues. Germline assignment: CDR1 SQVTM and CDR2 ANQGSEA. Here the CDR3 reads CSVDEGMGGTQYF. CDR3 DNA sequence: TGCAGCGTTGACGAGGGTATGGGTGGGACCCAGTACTTC.

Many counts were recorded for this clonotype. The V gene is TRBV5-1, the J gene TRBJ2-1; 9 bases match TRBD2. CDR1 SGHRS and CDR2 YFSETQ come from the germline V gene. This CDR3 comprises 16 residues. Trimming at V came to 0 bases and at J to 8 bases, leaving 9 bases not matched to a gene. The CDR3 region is CASSLAAAGGGDEQFF. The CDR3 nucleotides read TGCGCCAGCAGCTTGGCTGCAGCGGGAGGCGGCGATGAGCAGTTCTTC.

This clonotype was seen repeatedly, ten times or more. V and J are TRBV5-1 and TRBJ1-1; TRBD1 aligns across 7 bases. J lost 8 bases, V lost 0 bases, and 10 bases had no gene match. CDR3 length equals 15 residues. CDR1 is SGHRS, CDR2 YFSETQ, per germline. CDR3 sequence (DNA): TGCGCCAGCAGCTTGGTGGAGACAGGGCCCTCCGAAGCTTTCTTT. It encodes CASSLVETGPSEAFF.

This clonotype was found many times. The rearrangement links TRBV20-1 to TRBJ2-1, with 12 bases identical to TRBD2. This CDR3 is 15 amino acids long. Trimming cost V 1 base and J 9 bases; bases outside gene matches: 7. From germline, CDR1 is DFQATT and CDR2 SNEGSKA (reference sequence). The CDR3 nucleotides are TGCAGTGCTAGAGTCGGGACTAGCGGGTTGCTTGAGCAGTTCTTC. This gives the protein CSARVGTSGLLEQFF.

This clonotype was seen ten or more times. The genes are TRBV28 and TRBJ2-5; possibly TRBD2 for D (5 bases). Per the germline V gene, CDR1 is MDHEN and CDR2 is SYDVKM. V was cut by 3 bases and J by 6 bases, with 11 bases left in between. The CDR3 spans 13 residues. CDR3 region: CASSLGAPKTQYF. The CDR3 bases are TGTGCCAGCAGTTTGGGAGCCCCTAAGACCCAGTACTTC.

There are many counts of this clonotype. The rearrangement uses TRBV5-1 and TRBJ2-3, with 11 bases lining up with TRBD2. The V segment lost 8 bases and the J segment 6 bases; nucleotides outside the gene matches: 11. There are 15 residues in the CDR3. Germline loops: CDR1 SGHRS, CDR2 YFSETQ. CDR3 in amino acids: CASLLAGGQTDTQYF. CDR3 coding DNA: TGCGCCAGTCTTCTAGCGGGAGGCCAGACGGATACGCAGTATTTT.

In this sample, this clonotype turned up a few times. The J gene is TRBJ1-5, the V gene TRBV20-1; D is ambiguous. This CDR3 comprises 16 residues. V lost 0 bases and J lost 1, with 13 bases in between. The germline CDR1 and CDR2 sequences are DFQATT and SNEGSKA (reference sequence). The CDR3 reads CSAREVGQPSNQPQHF. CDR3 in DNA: TGCAGTGCTAGAGAAGTAGGTCAGCCAAGCAATCAGCCCCAGCATTTT.

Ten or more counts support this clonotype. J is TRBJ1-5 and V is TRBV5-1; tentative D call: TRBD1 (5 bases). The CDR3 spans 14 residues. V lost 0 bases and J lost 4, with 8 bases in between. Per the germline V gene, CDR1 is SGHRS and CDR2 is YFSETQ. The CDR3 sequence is CASSLDGGNQPQHF. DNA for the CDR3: TGCGCCAGCAGCTTGGACGGGGGAAATCAGCCCCAGCATTTT.

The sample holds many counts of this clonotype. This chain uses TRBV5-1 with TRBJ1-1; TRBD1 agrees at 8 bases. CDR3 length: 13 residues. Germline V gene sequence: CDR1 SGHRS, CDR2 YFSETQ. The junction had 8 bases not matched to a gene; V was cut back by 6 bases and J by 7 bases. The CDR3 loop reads CASTFDRGGEAFF. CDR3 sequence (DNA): TGCGCCAGCACCTTCGACAGGGGAGGTGAAGCTTTCTTT.

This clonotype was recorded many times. The CDR3 sequence: CASSHLSGGASIQYF. The CDR3 DNA reads TGTGCCAGCAGTCATTTGTCTGGGGGGGCTTCGATCCAGTACTTC. This chain joins TRBV27 and TRBJ2-4, with a weak D call TRBD2 (7 bases). Between the trimmed V and J ends, which lost 5 bases and 13 bases, there was a span of 24 bases. Germline V gives CDR1 MNHEY, CDR2 SMNVEV (reference sequence). The CDR3 has 15 amino acids.

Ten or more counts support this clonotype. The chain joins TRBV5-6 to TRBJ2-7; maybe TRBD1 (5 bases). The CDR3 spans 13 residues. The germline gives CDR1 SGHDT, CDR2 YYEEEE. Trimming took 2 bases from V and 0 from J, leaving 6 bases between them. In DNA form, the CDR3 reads TGTGCCAGCAGCTTTGACAGCTCCTACGAGCAGTACTTC. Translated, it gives CASSFDSSYEQYF.

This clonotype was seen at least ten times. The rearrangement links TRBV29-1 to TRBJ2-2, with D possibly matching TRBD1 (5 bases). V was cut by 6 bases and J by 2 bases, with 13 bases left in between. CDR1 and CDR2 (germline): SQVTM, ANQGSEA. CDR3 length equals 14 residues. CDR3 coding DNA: TGCAGCGTCAGTACAGGCATAAACACCGGGGAGCTGTTTTTT. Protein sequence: CSVSTGINTGELFF.